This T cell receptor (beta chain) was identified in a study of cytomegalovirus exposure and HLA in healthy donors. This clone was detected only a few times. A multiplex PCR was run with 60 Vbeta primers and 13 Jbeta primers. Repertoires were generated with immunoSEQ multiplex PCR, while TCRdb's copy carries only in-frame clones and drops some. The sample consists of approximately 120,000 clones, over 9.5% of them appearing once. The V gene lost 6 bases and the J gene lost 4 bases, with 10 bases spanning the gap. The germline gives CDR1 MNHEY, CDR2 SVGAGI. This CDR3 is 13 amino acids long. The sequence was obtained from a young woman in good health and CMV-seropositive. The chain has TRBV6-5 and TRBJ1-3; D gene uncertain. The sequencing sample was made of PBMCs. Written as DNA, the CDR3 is TGTGCCAGCAGCCAAGCGGCCGGAAACACCATATATTTT. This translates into CASSQAAGNTIYF.